These 23 T cell receptor beta chains came from one sample sequenced in a study of vaccination and CD4 T cells after COVID-19 (dated by TCRdb to 2021 to 2024). Libraries were built with PCR. TCRdb names Illumina iSeq 100 as the instrument used. TCR sequencing of DNA from cultured CD4+ T cells used the Oncomine TCR Beta short-read assay at the Johns Hopkins FTIC core. In-frame beta chains were kept once TCRdb had trimmed the public reads at Q25 with fastp and called clones with MiXCR. All rows with the same CDR3 protein become a single entry with the most common DNA and genes. The sample table holds tens of thousands of distinct CDR3 sequences, of which 40% to 50% were seen once. The top ten clonotypes cover about 18% of the sample. These receptors are not linked to any known antigen. According to the study, the label for this sample's treatment or condition signals: roughly ten-day PBMC culture with coronavirus spike peptide pools or control peptides (ViraFEST assay).

The specimen comprised CD4+ T cells from blood, cultured in vitro, sampled before SARS-CoV-2 vaccination. These receptors originate from a human donor who received a COVID-19 vaccine.

The chain is built from TRBV7-2 and TRBJ2-2; the D gene is possibly TRBD1 (5 bases). Trimming stripped 5 bases from V and 5 bases from J, with 9 bases between. Germline CDR1 is SGHTA and CDR2 is FQGNSA. This CDR3 is built from 13 residues. This CDR3 reads CASSPRGTGELFF. CDR3 nucleotide sequence: TGTGCCAGCAGCCCAAGGGGAACCGGGGAGCTGTTTTTT.

The CDR3, as DNA: TGTGCCAGCAGCTTAGCGGCCTTTGGGCGGGGGGCCGGCGAGCAGTACTTC. Amino acids: CASSLAAFGRGAGEQYF. This chain links TRBV7-2 with TRBJ2-7; TRBD2 agrees at 8 bases. Germline V gene data show CDR1 as SGHTA and CDR2 as FQGNSA. Trimming at V came to 0 bases and at J to 6 bases, leaving 13 bases not matched to a gene. This CDR3 has 17 amino acids.

The chain couples TRBV12-3 or TRBV12-4 to TRBJ1-3; no clear D gene. The CDR3 is 14 residues long. V lost 5 bases to trimming and J lost 3 bases, with 11 bases between them. The CDR3 bases are TGTGCCAGCAGTAAGGACGTCCTTGGAAACACCATATATTTT. Translating gives CASSKDVLGNTIYF.

This clonotype has only a few counts. The chain recombines TRBV4-2 with TRBJ1-2; possible D gene TRBD1, 6 bases. In germline, CDR1 is LGHNA, CDR2 YNFKEQ. Trimming shortened V by 1 base and J by 3 bases, and 12 bases separated the two germline ends. The CDR3 is made up of 15 amino acids. In nucleotides, the CDR3 is TGTGCCAGCAGCCAAGGTGGAGGGGGGGACTATGGCTACACCTTC. It encodes CASSQGGGGDYGYTF.

This sequence joins TRBV11-3 and TRBJ1-1; tentative D call: TRBD1 (5 bases). Looked up from germline, CDR1 is SGHNT and CDR2 is YENEEA. The ends were cut back, 0 bases at V and 3 bases at J, with 11 bases in the middle. The CDR3 runs 15 residues. The chain's CDR3 is CASSLEEGLDTEAFF. DNA of the CDR3: TGTGCCAGCAGCTTAGAAGAGGGGCTGGACACTGAAGCTTTCTTT.

V usage is TRBV19 and J usage is TRBJ2-3; 14 bases map to TRBD2. The CDR3 length is 14 residues. The V and J ends lost 8 bases and 4 bases, in that order; junction bases with no gene match: 2. CDR1 is LNHDA and CDR2 is SQIVND in the germline V gene (reference sequence). CDR3 residues: CASSTSGGADTQYF. CDR3 nucleotides: TGTGCCAGTTCGACTAGCGGGGGGGCAGATACGCAGTATTTT.

The chain joins TRBV21-1 to TRBJ1-1. TRBV21-1 has pseudogene status. The CDR3 loop spans 17 amino acids. CDR3 sequence reads: CASSKGGGGDMNTEAFF. Here the CDR3 DNA reads TGTGCCAGCAGCAAAGGAGGCGGAGGGGACATGAACACTGAAGCTTTCTTT.

This clonotype has a handful of counts. J is TRBJ1-2 and V is TRBV30; 9 bases align to TRBD1. CDR1 is GTSNPN and CDR2 is SVGIG in the germline V gene (reference sequence). CDR3 length equals 12 residues. This CDR3 is CASGQGIGGYTF. CDR3 nucleotides: TGTGCTTCCGGACAGGGGATAGGAGGCTACACCTTC.

This clonotype was detected only a few times. V usage is TRBV20-1 and J usage is TRBJ1-1; 8 nucleotides align to TRBD1. The length of the CDR3 is 15 residues. The V segment lost 3 bases and the J segment 5 bases; nucleotides outside the gene matches: 11. Germline CDR1 and CDR2: DFQATT and SNEGSKA (reference sequence). The CDR3 is CSARSVDRGKTEAFF. As DNA, the CDR3 is TGCAGTGCTAGGTCAGTAGACAGGGGAAAGACTGAAGCTTTCTTT.

V is TRBV2 and J is TRBJ2-3; 13 positions agree with TRBD2. Germline CDR1 and CDR2: SNHLY and FYNNEI. The V gene end was trimmed by 2 bases and the J gene end by 0 bases; junction bases not matched to a gene: 14. This CDR3 contains 21 residues. For the CDR3, the DNA is TGTGCCAGCAGTGAAACTAGCGGGGGGGCGGGATTAGTACTGAGCACAGATACGCAGTATTTT. Translation: CASSETSGGAGLVLSTDTQYF.

This clonotype came up a few times. The chain has TRBV19 and TRBJ1-1; D gene uncertain. The CDR3 runs 14 residues. Germline CDR1 and CDR2: LNHDA and SQIVND (reference sequence). Trimming removed 4 bases at V and 2 bases at J, with 11 bases between. The DNA for the CDR3 is TGTGCCAGTAGTACCCCGACGGATAACACTGAAGCTTTCTTT. As protein: CASSTPTDNTEAFF.

The V and J genes are TRBV4-1 and TRBJ1-1, with 7 bases identical to TRBD1. Losses at the gene ends were 0 bases for V and 5 bases for J; bases not matched to a gene: 9. Germline lookup yields CDR1 MGHRA and CDR2 YSYEKL. This CDR3 has 16 amino acids. The CDR3 DNA is TGCGCCAGCAGCCAAGATCGGGCCAGGGGGATAACTGAAGCTTTCTTT. It specifies CASSQDRARGITEAFF.

By sample fraction, this clonotype is medium-sized. This chain joins TRBV20-1 and TRBJ2-3; D remains unclear. Germline assignment: CDR1 DFQATT and CDR2 SNEGSKA (reference sequence). CDR3 length: 14 residues. V shed 5 bases and J shed 1 base, with 13 bases lying between them. The CDR3 DNA reads as TGCAGTGCTCGAACTAATCGAGGCACAGATACGCAGTATTTT. Translated: CSARTNRGTDTQYF.

The chain employs TRBV5-4 and TRBJ2-5; 7 bases agree with TRBD2. Germline CDR1 and CDR2: SGHNT and YYREEE (reference sequence). V dropped 4 bases and J dropped 1; count of bases not matched to a gene: 4. The CDR3 is made up of 14 amino acids. In nucleotides, the CDR3 is TGTGCCAGCAGCCTGGGACTACCCCAAGAGACCCAGTACTTC. It specifies CASSLGLPQETQYF.

The V gene is TRBV24-1, the J gene TRBJ2-3, with D maybe TRBD2 (5 bases). The V end was cut by 3 bases, the J end by 8 bases, with 14 bases between. CDR1 and CDR2 from the germline V gene are KGHDR and SFDVKD. The CDR3 totals 14 residues. The CDR3: CATSDGNTRLTQYF. Written as DNA, the CDR3 is TGTGCCACCAGTGATGGCAATACTAGGCTTACGCAGTATTTT.

The rearrangement uses TRBV12-3 or TRBV12-4 and TRBJ1-6; a weak D match, TRBD1 (5 bases). CDR3 length equals 15 residues. V shed 6 bases and J shed 2 bases, with 11 bases lying between them. The CDR3 bases are TGTGCCAGCAGCTTAAGGGGTACCTATAATTCACCCCTCCACTTT. This encodes CASSLRGTYNSPLHF.

The J gene is TRBJ1-2, the V gene TRBV6-1; perhaps TRBD1 as D (6 bases). CDR1 and CDR2 from the germline V gene are MNHNS and SASEGT. The CDR3 runs 14 residues. The V end was cut by 4 bases, the J end by 5 bases, with 14 bases between. The CDR3: CASSAGDILYGYTF. The CDR3 nucleotides read TGTGCCAGCAGTGCAGGGGATATATTATATGGCTACACCTTC.

The chain has TRBV20-1 and TRBJ2-4; D assignment may be TRBD1 or TRBD2 (6 bases each). Germline lookup yields CDR1 DFQATT and CDR2 SNEGSKA (reference sequence). This CDR3 has 15 amino acids. Trimming shortened V by 4 bases and J by 8 bases, and 21 bases separated the two germline ends. CDR3 nucleotide sequence: TGCAGTGCTAACCACGCAGGGTACAGGGAGGACATTCAGTACTTC. Protein: CSANHAGYREDIQYF.

V gene TRBV21-1 combines with J gene TRBJ1-5; TRBD1, the table's D call, was not compared with the DNA. TRBV21-1 counts as a pseudogene. The CDR3 is made up of 16 amino acids. The CDR3 is CASSSRTGGSNQPQHF. CDR3 coding DNA: TGTGCCAGCAGCTCCCGGACAGGGGGCAGCAATCAGCCCCAGCATTTT.

The V gene is TRBV7-3, the J gene TRBJ1-2, with 12 nucleotides matching TRBD1. CDR1 and CDR2 from the germline V gene are SGHTA and FQGTGA. V dropped 4 bases and J dropped 0; count of bases not matched to a gene: 3. The length of the CDR3 is 16 residues. CDR3 DNA sequence: TGTGCCAGCAGCTCCGGGACAGGGGGCCCTAACTATGGCTACACCTTC. Translated: CASSSGTGGPNYGYTF.

The chain uses TRBV29-1 and TRBJ1-2, with 11 positions matching TRBD1. Germline assignment: CDR1 SQVTM and CDR2 ANQGSEA. Trimming at V came to 4 bases and at J to 3 bases, leaving 7 bases not matched to a gene. The CDR3 has 15 amino acids. The CDR3 protein is CSVGGPGQGDYGYTF. CDR3 DNA: TGCAGCGTTGGGGGACCGGGACAGGGGGACTATGGCTACACCTTC.

This clonotype appeared a few times. The chain links TRBV2 to TRBJ2-5; perhaps TRBD2 as D (5 bases). V was pared by 1 base and J by 2 bases, with 8 bases between. The CDR3 sequence is 14 residues long. Germline loops: CDR1 SNHLY, CDR2 FYNNEI. CDR3 nucleotide sequence: TGTGCCAGCAGTGAAGGTGGGGAGCAAGAGACCCAGTACTTC. Protein: CASSEGGEQETQYF.

This chain connects TRBV24-1 to TRBJ2-5, with D perhaps being TRBD1 or TRBD2 (6 bases each). The CDR3 extends over 16 amino acids. Germline V gene lookup returns CDR1 KGHDR and CDR2 SFDVKD. V was clipped by 3 bases and J by 3 bases, with 16 bases between them. The CDR3: CATSDGGLAGKETQYF. Written as DNA, the CDR3 is TGTGCCACCAGTGATGGGGGGCTAGCTGGGAAAGAGACCCAGTACTTC.